One and the same sample provided the 25 T cell receptor beta chains below, sequenced in a study of T cells in women clearing cervical HPV infection. Sequencing used immunoSEQ multiplex PCR; TCRdb keeps in-frame clones, though not all of them. The sample totals about 25,000 clones. The sequenced material came from blood buffy coat. The receptors derive from a woman aged 18 to 75 with a cervical HPV16 infection that either progressed to CIN3+ or cleared (not recorded which).

Worth noting for this clone: Read sequence stops 3 residues before the CDR3 end, and the germline J gene provides the missing end. This chain uses TRBV18 with TRBJ1-1; the D gene is possibly TRBD1 (6 bases). This CDR3 region has 12 residues. The V end lost 3 bases, the J end lost 7 bases, and 9 bases lay between the germline ends. The germline CDR1 and CDR2 sequences are KGHSH and LQKENI. The CDR3 loop reads CASSPLQGEAFF. The part of the CDR3 DNA that was read is TGTGCCAGCTCACCGCTACAGGGTGAA.

With respect to this clone: Germline and junction disagree at one end, which may indicate a read error. The read comes to an end 3 residues before the CDR3 does, leaving the germline J gene to fill in the end. Other DNA sequences in this specimen translate into the identical CDR3. The chain links TRBV7-8 to TRBJ1-3; tentative D call: TRBD1 (5 bases). This CDR3 contains 16 residues. Per germline, CDR1 SGHVS and CDR2 FQNEAQ. Here the CDR3 reads CASSASHGGEGNTIYF. The DNA read from the CDR3 is TGTGCCAGCAGCGCGAGCCATGGGGGGGAGGGAAACACA.

About this clone: The read terminates 3 residues ahead of where the CDR3 ends, so the germline J gene completes it. The V and J genes are TRBV18 and TRBJ1-1, with D perhaps matching TRBD1 (6 bases). CDR3 length equals 16 residues. Germline loops: CDR1 KGHSH, CDR2 LQKENI. The CDR3 bases that were read are TGTGCCAGCTCACCCCTCGCTAGCGGGGGGGCGGATACG. Translated: CASSPLASGGADT. The complete CDR3 protein is CASSPLASGGADTAFF.

With respect to this clone: From the germline J gene comes the end of the CDR3, since the read stops 3 residues before it. The chain is built from TRBV2 and TRBJ1-5; possibly TRBD1 for D (6 bases). V lost 6 bases, J lost 0 bases, and 12 bases lay in between. The CDR3 runs to 15 residues. Germline V gene lookup returns CDR1 SNHLY and CDR2 FYNNEI. Incomplete CDR3 DNA: TGTGCCAGCAGGCCAGGGGACGGTAGCAATCAGCCC. It translates to CASRPGDGSNQP. The entire CDR3 reads CASRPGDGSNQPQHF. Using reference TRBV2 and TRBJ1-5 for the parts outside the CDR3, the full variable domain is EPEVTQTPSHQVTQMGQEVILRCVPISNHLYFYWYRQILGQKVEFLVSFYNNEISEKSEIFDDQFSVERPDGSNFTLKIRSTKLEDSAMYFCASRPGDGSNQPQHFGDGTRLSIL.

Comments on this clone: Coverage ceases 3 residues before the CDR3 finishes, and the germline J gene fills in the end. The chain combines TRBV7-2 with TRBJ1-2, with 8 nucleotides matching TRBD1. J gave up 7 bases and V 5 bases, and 12 bases lay outside the gene matches. CDR1 and CDR2 from the germline V gene are SGHTA and FQGNSA. CDR3 length equals 15 residues. The sequenced part of the CDR3 DNA is TGTGCCAGCAGCCTAATATGGCAGGGGGCTGGTGGC. Protein sequence: CASSLIWQGAGG. In full, the CDR3 is CASSLIWQGAGGYTF.

About this clone itself: The CDR3 end is not reached by the read, which stops 3 residues before it; the germline J gene fills it in. The V call is TRBV7-9, the J call TRBJ2-3, with D uncertain. V was cut by 0 bases and J by 7 bases, with 8 bases left in between. CDR1 and CDR2 (germline): SEHNR, FQNEAQ (reference sequence). The CDR3 consists of 13 residues. CDR3 bases read: TGTGCCAGCAGCTTAGCTACCGGTAATACG. Protein product: CASSLATGNT. The CDR3, in full, reads CASSLATGNTQYF.

Comment on this clone: The CDR3 end lies 3 residues beyond the end of the read and is filled in from the germline J gene. The chain combines TRBV7-3 with TRBJ2-3; 11 positions match TRBD2. The CDR3 loop spans 17 amino acids. The germline V gene encodes CDR1 SGHTA and CDR2 FQGTGA. Losses at the gene ends were 5 bases for V and 5 bases for J; bases not matched to a gene: 12. The CDR3 DNA, read in part, is TGTGCCAGCAGCCCCCAAGGCTCGGGACTAGCGGTAGATACG. It codes for CASSPQGSGLAVDT. The full CDR3 protein is CASSPQGSGLAVDTQYF.

Points on this clone: The read ends 3 residues early relative to the CDR3; the germline J gene fills the gap. The J gene is TRBJ1-6, the V gene TRBV10-2, with 7 bases fitting TRBD1. The CDR3 extends over 15 amino acids. Germline V lookup: CDR1 WSHSY, CDR2 SAAADI. V was clipped by 0 bases and J by 10 bases; unmatched bases: 6. The sequenced CDR3 bases are TGCGCCAGCAGTGAGTCTGGAGACAGGGTCTCACCC. This gives the protein CASSESGDRVSP. The whole CDR3 protein reads CASSESGDRVSPLHF.

The CDR3 loop is CASSDSQLSYEQYF. The sequenced part of the CDR3 DNA is TGTGCCAGCTCCGACAGCCAGTTAAGCTACGAG. The rearrangement joins TRBV18 to TRBJ2-7; a weak D match, TRBD1 (5 bases). The read gets to within 3 residues of the CDR3 end, and the germline J gene fills in the rest. Germline CDR1 KGHSH, CDR2 LQKENI. The germline V and J ends were trimmed by 6 bases and 3 bases, with 15 bases remaining between them. The CDR3 totals 14 residues. The variable domain in full, with the rest retrieved from reference TRBV18 and TRBJ2-7, is NAGVMQNPRHLVRRRGQEARLRCSPMKGHSHVYWYRQLPEEGLKFMVYLQKENIIDESGMPKERFSAEFPKEGPSILRIQQVVRGDSAAYFCASSDSQLSYEQYFGPGTRLTVT.

A word on this clone: The CDR3 extends 3 residues past the end of the read, so its final part is completed from the germline J gene. The rearrangement uses TRBV12-3 or TRBV12-4 and TRBJ2-3; 11 bases fit TRBD2. The CDR3 has 15 amino acids. The V segment lost 4 bases and the J segment 0 bases; nucleotides outside the gene matches: 0. The CDR3: CASSSSGGSTDTQYF. The sequenced part of the CDR3 DNA is TGTGCCAGCAGTTCTAGCGGGGGGAGCACAGATACG.

A remark on this clone: Coverage ceases 3 residues before the CDR3 finishes, and the germline J gene fills in the end. The J gene is TRBJ2-3, the V gene TRBV7-2; 12 nucleotides agree with TRBD2. Looked up from germline, CDR1 is SGHTA and CDR2 is FQGNSA. CDR3 length: 15 residues. The CDR3 bases that were read are TGTGCCAGCAGCTTACTAGCGGGGGGGCAGGAGACG. Translated, it gives CASSLLAGGQET. In full, the CDR3 is CASSLLAGGQETQYF.

On this clone: The read comes to an end 3 residues before the CDR3 does, leaving the germline J gene to fill in the end. This rearrangement joins TRBV29-1 to TRBJ1-1; D is unclear. In germline, CDR1 is SQVTM, CDR2 ANQGSEA. The CDR3 extends over 14 amino acids. V lost 5 bases, J lost 0 bases, and 13 bases lay in between. The CDR3 spells CSVQQRPLNTEAFF. The CDR3 DNA, read in part, is TGCAGCGTTCAACAGAGACCTTTGAACACTGAA. The full variable domain, completed using reference TRBV29-1 and TRBJ1-1, is SAVISQKPSRDICQRGTSLTIQCQVDSQVTMMFWYRQQPGQSLTLIATANQGSEATYESGFVIDKFPISRPNLTFSTLTVSNMSPEDSSIYLCSVQQRPLNTEAFFGQGTRLTVV.

As for this clone: Read sequence stops 3 residues before the CDR3 end, and the germline J gene provides the missing end. The gene calls are TRBV7-9 and TRBJ2-1, with 9 bases identical to TRBD2. In germline, CDR1 is SEHNR, CDR2 FQNEAQ (reference sequence). The CDR3 covers 14 residues. J was trimmed by 5 bases and V by 6 bases; bases with no gene match: 5. The CDR3 DNA, read in part, is TGTGCCAGCAGGCGGGGGGGCCTTAACAATGAG. Its protein is CASRRGGLNNE. The full CDR3 reads CASRRGGLNNEQFF.

To note about this clone: Coverage ceases 3 residues before the CDR3 finishes, and the germline J gene fills in the end. This chain uses TRBV9 with TRBJ1-2, with 8 bases lining up with TRBD1. The germline V gene encodes CDR1 SGDLS and CDR2 YYNGEE. This CDR3 contains 15 residues. V shed 4 bases and J 4 bases; nucleotides not matched to a gene: 9. The CDR3 bases that were read are TGTGCCAGCAGCCCTCACGACAGGGGTTCCTATGGC. This codes for CASSPHDRGSYG. The CDR3 reads in full as CASSPHDRGSYGYTF.

About this clone itself: The read ends 3 residues early relative to the CDR3; the germline J gene fills the gap. The rearrangement links TRBV20-1 to TRBJ1-6; maybe TRBD1 (6 bases). Trimming shortened V by 0 bases and J by 8 bases, and 14 bases separated the two germline ends. The CDR3 is 15 residues long. Germline V lookup: CDR1 DFQATT, CDR2 SNEGSKA (reference sequence). Partial CDR3 DNA: TGCAGTGCTAGAGATACGGGTCAGGGGCATTCACCC. Translation gives CSARDTGQGHSP. The CDR3 reads in full as CSARDTGQGHSPLHF.

About this clone itself: The CDR3 goes on 3 residues after the read ends, and that part is filled in from the germline J gene. The rearrangement uses TRBV29-1 and TRBJ1-1; 8 nucleotides match TRBD1. The CDR3 sequence is 13 residues long. Trimming at V came to 5 bases and at J to 2 bases, leaving 4 bases not matched to a gene. Germline CDR1 SQVTM, CDR2 ANQGSEA. CDR3 sequence reads: CSVRSGGNTEAFF. Incomplete CDR3 DNA: TGCAGCGTTAGGTCAGGGGGCAACACTGAA.

With respect to this clone: The CDR3 end falls 3 residues outside the read, so it is completed with the germline J gene. The chain recombines TRBV5-1 with TRBJ2-5, with D maybe TRBD2 (5 bases). V lost 0 bases and J lost 2, with 11 bases in between. Looked up from germline, CDR1 is SGHRS and CDR2 is YFSETQ. The CDR3 is 15 residues long. Incomplete CDR3 DNA: TGCGCCAGCAGCTTGGACCTAGCCTCACAAGAGACC. Translating gives CASSLDLASQET. From start to end, the CDR3 is CASSLDLASQETQYF. The complete variable domain, with remaining parts taken from reference TRBV5-1 and TRBJ2-5, reads KAGVTQTPRYLIKTRGQQVTLSCSPISGHRSVSWYQQTPGQGLQFLFEYFSETQRNKGNFPGRFSGRQFSNSRSEMNVSTLELGDSALYLCASSLDLASQETQYFGPGTRLLVL.

The covered CDR3 bases are TGTGCCAGCAGCACCAGGAGCACCTACGAG. Encoded protein: CASSTRSTYE. The CDR3 as a whole reads CASSTRSTYEQYF. The rearrangement uses TRBV7-2 and TRBJ2-7; D is undetermined. The sequence runs out 3 residues before the end of the CDR3; the remainder is reconstructed from the germline J gene. The CDR3 runs to 13 residues. Germline-derived CDR1 and CDR2 are SGHTA and FQGNSA. V gave up 5 bases and J gave up 2 bases, with 10 bases separating them.

Remarks on this clone: The read is 3 residues too short to cover the CDR3 end, so that end is filled in from the germline J gene. This sequence joins TRBV2 and TRBJ1-1; TRBD1 is a possible D gene (5 bases). Germline V CDR1 and CDR2: SNHLY, FYNNEI. V was pared by 7 bases and J by 7 bases, with 16 bases between. The CDR3 contains 13 residues. Incomplete CDR3 DNA: TGTGCCAGCAAACCACAGGAGGTGGGTGAA. Its protein is CASKPQEVGE. The entire CDR3 sequence reads CASKPQEVGEAFF.

With respect to this clone: The read terminates 3 residues ahead of where the CDR3 ends, so the germline J gene completes it. The rearrangement uses TRBV7-3 and TRBJ2-1, with unresolved D. The V gene lost 1 base and the J gene lost 1 base, with 5 bases spanning the gap. CDR3 size: 14 residues. CDR1 and CDR2 (germline): SGHTA, FQGTGA. The CDR3 spells CASSLRASYNEQFF. The sequenced part of the CDR3 DNA is TGTGCCAGCAGCTTAAGGGCGTCCTACAATGAG. The full variable domain, with the rest looked up from reference TRBV7-3 and TRBJ2-1, is GAGVSQTPSNKVTEKGKYVELRCDPISGHTALYWYRQSLGQGPEFLIYFQGTGAADDSGLPNDRFFAVRPEGSVSTLKIQRTERGDSAVYLCASSLRASYNEQFFGPGTRLTVL.

To note about this clone: Coverage ceases 3 residues before the CDR3 finishes, and the germline J gene fills in the end. This rearrangement joins TRBV12-3 or TRBV12-4 to TRBJ2-3, with 9 bases aligning to TRBD1. The CDR3 contains 14 residues. V lost 4 bases and J lost 5; bases outside the gene matches: 4. The DNA read from the CDR3 is TGTGCCAGCAGTTCCCGGACAGGGGAAGATACG. Protein product: CASSSRTGEDT. The complete CDR3 sequence is CASSSRTGEDTQYF.

About this clone itself: The read terminates 3 residues ahead of where the CDR3 ends, so the germline J gene completes it. The chain couples TRBV19 to TRBJ1-1; D is perhaps TRBD1 (5 bases). The CDR3 is 11 residues long. Looked up from germline, CDR1 is LNHDA and CDR2 is SQIVND (reference sequence). V was cut by 9 bases and J by 3 bases, with 8 bases left in between. Incomplete CDR3 DNA: TGTGCCAGCCGGGGGGACACTGAA. Its translation is CASRGDTE. The full CDR3 protein is CASRGDTEAFF.

Notes on this clone: The missing CDR3 end, 3 residues past where the read stops, is filled in from the germline J gene. The chain uses TRBV15 and TRBJ2-2, with 7 bases aligning to TRBD2. Germline CDR1 is LNHNV and CDR2 is YYDKDF (reference sequence). Trimming took 0 bases from V and 1 from J; bases not matched to a gene: 14. The CDR3 runs to 20 residues. The CDR3 bases that were read are TGTGCCACCAGCAGAGATCGGGTTGTGGGGCGGGGGAAGAACACCGGGGAG. It translates to CATSRDRVVGRGKNTGE. In full, the CDR3 reads CATSRDRVVGRGKNTGELFF.

On this clone itself: The observed sequence ends 3 residues before the CDR3 terminus, with the missing tail filled in from the germline J gene. V and J are TRBV14 and TRBJ2-3; 7 bases are a match to TRBD2. Germline V lookup: CDR1 SGHDN, CDR2 FVKESK. The CDR3 has 16 residues. The V and J ends lost 2 bases and 2 bases, in that order; junction bases with no gene match: 7. The CDR3 reads CASSQNERGNTDTQYF. The sequenced part of the CDR3 DNA is TGTGCCAGCAGCCAAAATGAGCGGGGTAACACAGATACG.

Partial CDR3 DNA: TGTGCCAGCAGCTTGGCGGCAGGGGGTCTGAGC. Translating gives CASSLAAGGLS. The full CDR3 sequence reads CASSLAAGGLSYTF. This chain uses TRBV5-6 with TRBJ1-2; 7 positions match TRBD1. The CDR3 goes on 3 residues after the read ends, and that part is filled in from the germline J gene. Germline CDR1 reads SGHDT; CDR2 reads YYEEEE. This CDR3 has 14 residues. The whole variable domain, remainder taken from reference TRBV5-6 and TRBJ1-2, is DAGVTQSPTHLIKTRGQQVTLRCSPKSGHDTVSWYQQALGQGPQFIFQYYEEEERQRGNFPDRFSGHQFPNYSSELNVNALLLGDSALYLCASSLAAGGLSYTFGSGTRLTVV.